The source of this T cell receptor beta chain is a study of T cell responses to AZD1222 COVID-19 vaccine. Whole-study results and caveats: Baseline serostatus was positive in only a handful of AZD1222 recipients. There were vaccine-associated CD4 TCRs across spike, dominant at 160-218 and 743-854. Sampling captured repertoires only after the peak T cell response.

TCRdb's table, derived via immunoSEQ multiplex PCR, lists solely in-frame clones and lacks some. The table has about 70,000 clones, more than 75% seen once. Concerning this clone itself: Its antigen is unidentified.

CDR3 size: 14 residues. Trimming pared 5 bases from V and 0 bases from J, leaving 9 bases between. Germline V gene sequence: CDR1 KGHDR, CDR2 SFDVKD. The receptor comes from an adult who received the MenACWY meningococcal vaccine as a control. Here the sequenced sample was peripheral blood, taken 28 days after the second dose of the MenACWY control vaccine. The rearrangement joins TRBV24-1 to TRBJ1-2, with TRBD1 as a possible D gene (5 bases). The CDR3 nucleotides read TGTGCCACCAGTGCCCAGGGCGCTAACTATGGCTACACCTTC. This codes for CATSAQGANYGYTF.